Listed here is a single T cell receptor (beta chain). RNA transcripts yielded amplified TCR beta CDR3 regions. The HTBI primer set served for first-round RT-PCR of the TCR CDR3. MiXCR, applied by TCRdb to the multiplex PCR reads, yields one record per CDR3 protein. Of about 840,000 distinct CDR3 sequences listed, about two fifths were seen once; the top ten hold about 9%. This record comes from a study of T cells in Graves' hyperthyroidism and ophthalmopathy. Stable Graves' hyperthyroidism meant no ophthalmopathy progression within 18 months. Patients were aged 18 to 65, had disease duration under 2 months, and had newly diagnosed hyperthyroidism. In making diagnoses, clinical symptoms, serum thyroxine and TRAb, thyroid ultrasound and orbital computed tomography were all used. The sequenced sample was blood. The receptor's source is a man aged 18 to 29 with Graves' hyperthyroidism.

Here the CDR3 reads CASSLIHRGNYGYTF. The CDR3 region has the DNA TGTGCCAGCAGTTTAATTCACAGGGGGAACTATGGCTACACCTTC. The chain couples TRBV12-3 or TRBV12-4 to TRBJ1-2; 8 bases align to TRBD1. V trimming: 2 bases; J trimming: 2 bases; junction bases outside the gene matches: 4. This CDR3 contains 15 residues.